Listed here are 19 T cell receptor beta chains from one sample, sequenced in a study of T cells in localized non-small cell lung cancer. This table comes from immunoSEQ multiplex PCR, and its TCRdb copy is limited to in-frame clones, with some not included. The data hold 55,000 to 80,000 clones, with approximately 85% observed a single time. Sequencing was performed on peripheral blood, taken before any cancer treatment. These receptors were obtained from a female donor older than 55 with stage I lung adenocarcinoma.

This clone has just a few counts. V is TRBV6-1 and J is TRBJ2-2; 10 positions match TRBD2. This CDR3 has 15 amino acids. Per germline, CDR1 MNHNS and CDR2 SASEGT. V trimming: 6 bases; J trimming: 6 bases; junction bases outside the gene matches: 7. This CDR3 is CASRFLAGGPGELFF. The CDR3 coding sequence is TGTGCCAGCAGATTTTTAGCGGGAGGCCCCGGGGAGCTGTTTTTT.

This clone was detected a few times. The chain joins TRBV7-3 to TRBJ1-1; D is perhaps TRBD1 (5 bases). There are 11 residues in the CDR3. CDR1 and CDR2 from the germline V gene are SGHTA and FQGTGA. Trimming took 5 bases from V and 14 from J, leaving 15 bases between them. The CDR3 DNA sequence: TGTGCCAGCAGCCCCCGGGACTTGGAATTCTTT. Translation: CASSPRDLEFF.

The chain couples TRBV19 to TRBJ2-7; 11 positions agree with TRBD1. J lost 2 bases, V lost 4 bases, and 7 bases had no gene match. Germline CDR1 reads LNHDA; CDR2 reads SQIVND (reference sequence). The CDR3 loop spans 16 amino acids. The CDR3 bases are TGTGCCAGTAGTACACGGACAGGGGGCACTACCTACGAGCAGTACTTC. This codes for CASSTRTGGTTYEQYF. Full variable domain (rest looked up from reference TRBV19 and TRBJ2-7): DGGITQSPKYLFRKEGQNVTLSCEQNLNHDAMYWYRQDPGQGLRLIYYSQIVNDFQKGDIAEGYSVSREKKESFPLTVTSAQKNPTAFYLCASSTRTGGTTYEQYFGPGTRLTVT.

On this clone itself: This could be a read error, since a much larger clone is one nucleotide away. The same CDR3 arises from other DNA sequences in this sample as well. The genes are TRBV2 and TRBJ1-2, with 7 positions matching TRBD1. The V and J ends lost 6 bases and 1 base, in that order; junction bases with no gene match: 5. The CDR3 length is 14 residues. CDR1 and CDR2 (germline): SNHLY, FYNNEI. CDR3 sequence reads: CASSVTGLNYGYTF. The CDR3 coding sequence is TGTGCCAGCAGCGTGACAGGGCTTAACTATGGCTACACCTTC.

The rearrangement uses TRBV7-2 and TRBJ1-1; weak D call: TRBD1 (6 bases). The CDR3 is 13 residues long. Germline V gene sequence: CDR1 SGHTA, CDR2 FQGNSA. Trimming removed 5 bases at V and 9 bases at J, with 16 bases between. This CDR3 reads CASSRRRTEKAFF. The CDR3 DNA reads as TGTGCCAGCAGCCGCCGGAGGACAGAAAAAGCTTTCTTT.

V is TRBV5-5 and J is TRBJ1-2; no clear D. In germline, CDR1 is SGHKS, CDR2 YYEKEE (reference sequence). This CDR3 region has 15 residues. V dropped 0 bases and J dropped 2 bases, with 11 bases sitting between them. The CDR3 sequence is CASSLGVGINYGYTF. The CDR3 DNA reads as TGTGCCAGCAGCTTGGGCGTAGGGATAAACTATGGCTACACCTTC.

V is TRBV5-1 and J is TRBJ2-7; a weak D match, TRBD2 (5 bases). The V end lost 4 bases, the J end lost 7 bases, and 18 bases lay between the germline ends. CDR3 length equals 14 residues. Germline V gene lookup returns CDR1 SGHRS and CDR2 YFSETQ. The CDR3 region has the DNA TGCGCCAGCAGCCCCCTGGACGGACTGGGAGAGCAGTACTTC. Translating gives CASSPLDGLGEQYF.

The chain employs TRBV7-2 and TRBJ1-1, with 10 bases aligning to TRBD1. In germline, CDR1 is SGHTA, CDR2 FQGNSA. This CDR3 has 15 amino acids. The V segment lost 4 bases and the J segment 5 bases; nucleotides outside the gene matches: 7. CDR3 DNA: TGTGCCAGCAGCTCCACCGGGACAGGGGTTACTGAAGCTTTCTTT. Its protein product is CASSSTGTGVTEAFF.

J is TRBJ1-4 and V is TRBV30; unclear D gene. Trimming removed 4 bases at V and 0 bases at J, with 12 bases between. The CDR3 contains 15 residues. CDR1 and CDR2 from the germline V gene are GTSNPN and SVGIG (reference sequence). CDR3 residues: CAWKGSMATNEKLFF. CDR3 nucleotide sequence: TGTGCCTGGAAAGGTTCAATGGCAACTAATGAAAAACTGTTTTTT.

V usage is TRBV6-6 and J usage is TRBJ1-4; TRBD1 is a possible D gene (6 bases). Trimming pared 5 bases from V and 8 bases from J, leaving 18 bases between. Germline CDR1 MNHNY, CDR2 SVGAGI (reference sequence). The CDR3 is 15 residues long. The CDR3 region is CASSTSTGSGEKLFF. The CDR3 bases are TGTGCCAGCAGTACTAGTACAGGGTCCGGGGAAAAACTGTTTTTT.

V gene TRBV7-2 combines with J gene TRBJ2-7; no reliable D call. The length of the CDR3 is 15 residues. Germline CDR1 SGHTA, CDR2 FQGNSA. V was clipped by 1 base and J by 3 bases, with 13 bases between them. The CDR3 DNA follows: TGTGCCAGCAGCTTAGTTGCAGAGGTACTCTACGAGCAGTACTTC. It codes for CASSLVAEVLYEQYF.

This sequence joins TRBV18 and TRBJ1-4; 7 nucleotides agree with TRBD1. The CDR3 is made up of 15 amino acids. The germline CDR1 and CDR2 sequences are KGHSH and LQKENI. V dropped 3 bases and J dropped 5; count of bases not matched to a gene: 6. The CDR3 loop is CASSPIRTGNEKLFF. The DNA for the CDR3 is TGTGCCAGCTCACCGATCCGGACAGGCAATGAAAAACTGTTTTTT.

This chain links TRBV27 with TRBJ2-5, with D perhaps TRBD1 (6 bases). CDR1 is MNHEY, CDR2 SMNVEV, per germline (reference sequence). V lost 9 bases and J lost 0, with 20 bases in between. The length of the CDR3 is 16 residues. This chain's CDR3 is CASKSGQLLYQETQYF. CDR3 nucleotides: TGTGCCAGTAAATCGGGACAACTCCTATACCAAGAGACCCAGTACTTC.

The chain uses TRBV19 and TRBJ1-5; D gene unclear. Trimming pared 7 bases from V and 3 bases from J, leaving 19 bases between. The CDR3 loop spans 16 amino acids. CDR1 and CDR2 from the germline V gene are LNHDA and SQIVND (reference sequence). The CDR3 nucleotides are TGTGCCAGTACCCCCAGGTTCGAGGTTTCCAATCAGCCCCAGCATTTT. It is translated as CASTPRFEVSNQPQHF.

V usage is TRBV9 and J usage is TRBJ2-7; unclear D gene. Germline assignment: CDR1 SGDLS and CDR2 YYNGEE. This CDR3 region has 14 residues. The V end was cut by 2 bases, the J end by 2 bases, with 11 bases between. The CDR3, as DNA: TGTGCCAGCAGCGTGAACCCCCGTGCCTACGAGCAGTACTTC. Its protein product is CASSVNPRAYEQYF.

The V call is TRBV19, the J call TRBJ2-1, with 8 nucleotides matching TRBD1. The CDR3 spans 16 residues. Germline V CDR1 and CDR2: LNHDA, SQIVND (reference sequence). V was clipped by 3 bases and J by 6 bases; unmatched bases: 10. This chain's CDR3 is CASSILSGRGLNEQFF. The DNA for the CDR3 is TGTGCCAGTAGTATTCTTAGCGGCAGGGGGCTCAATGAGCAGTTCTTC.

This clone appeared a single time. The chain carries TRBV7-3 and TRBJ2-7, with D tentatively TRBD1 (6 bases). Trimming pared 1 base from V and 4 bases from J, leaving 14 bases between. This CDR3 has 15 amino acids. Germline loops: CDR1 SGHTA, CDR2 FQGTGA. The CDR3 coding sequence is TGTGCCAGCAGCTTAAGTGGGGGCAAGGAGTACGAGCAGTACTTC. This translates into CASSLSGGKEYEQYF.

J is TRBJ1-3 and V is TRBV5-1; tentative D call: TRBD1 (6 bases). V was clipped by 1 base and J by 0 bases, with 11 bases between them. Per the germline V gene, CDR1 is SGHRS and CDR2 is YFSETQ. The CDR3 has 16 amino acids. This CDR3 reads CASSLTGQSSGNTIYF. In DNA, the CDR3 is TGCGCCAGCAGCTTGACCGGACAGTCCTCTGGAAACACCATATATTTT.

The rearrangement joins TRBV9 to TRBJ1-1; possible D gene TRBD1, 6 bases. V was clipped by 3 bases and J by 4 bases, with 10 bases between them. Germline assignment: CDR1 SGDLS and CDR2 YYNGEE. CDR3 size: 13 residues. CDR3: CASSGPTGTEAFF. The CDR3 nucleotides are TGTGCCAGCAGCGGACCGACAGGCACTGAAGCTTTCTTT.